Detailed here is one TCR beta chain. This entry is derived from a study of blood T cell repertoires in COVID-19. Study details: Collection of acute and convalescent COVID-19 samples took place in the United States, Italy and Spain. Nucleic acid was either cDNA or gDNA, and it came from T cells, B-cell-depleted T cells, or PBMCs.

Clones were read by immunoSEQ multiplex PCR, and TCRdb kept only the in-frame ones, dropping some. This table has about 100,000 clones, 80% appearing once. Specimen: peripheral blood. This clonotype originated in a man aged 70-80 years with active or convalescent COVID-19.

The CDR3 region has the DNA TGTGCCCCCCTCCACAGGAACAATGAGCAGTTCTTC. This encodes CAPLHRNNEQFF. The chain is built from TRBV27 and TRBJ2-1, with D tentatively TRBD1 (5 bases). Trimming stripped 11 bases from V and 5 bases from J, with 13 bases between. Germline CDR1 is MNHEY and CDR2 is SMNVEV (reference sequence). The CDR3 contains 12 residues.